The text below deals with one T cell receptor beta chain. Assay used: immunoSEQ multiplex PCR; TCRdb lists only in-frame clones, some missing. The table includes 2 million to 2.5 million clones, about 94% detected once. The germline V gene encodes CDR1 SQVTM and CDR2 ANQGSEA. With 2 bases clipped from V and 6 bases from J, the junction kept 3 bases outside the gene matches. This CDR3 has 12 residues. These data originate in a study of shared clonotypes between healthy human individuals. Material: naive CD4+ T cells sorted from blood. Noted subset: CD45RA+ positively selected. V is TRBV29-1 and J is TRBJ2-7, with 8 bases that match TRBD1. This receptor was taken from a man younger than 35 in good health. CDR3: CSVEQGAGEQYF. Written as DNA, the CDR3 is TGCAGCGTTGAACAGGGGGCTGGCGAGCAGTACTTC.